These T cell receptor beta chains were read from a single sample in a study of shared clonotypes between healthy human individuals. The data were produced by immunoSEQ multiplex PCR, yet TCRdb's version contains in-frame clones alone and is incomplete. The sample has hundreds of thousands of clones; roughly 98% are singletons. Sequencing input: naive CD8+ T cells sorted from blood. The receptors originated from a young man in good health. The conserved cysteine and the conserved F or W are not part of the CDR3 here.

>TRBJ2-7|TRBV5-1
ASSLGDTYEQY
>TRBJ2-7|TRBV7-9
ASSSPRGAARYYEQY
>TRBJ2-5|TRBV25-1
ASSESSGKETQY
>TRBJ2-7|TRBV9
ASSPDSYEQY
>TRBJ1-1|TRBV6-5
ASSSTATDTEAF
>TRBJ2-7|TRBV27
ASSPTSPPVGDEQY
>TRBJ2-7|TRBV29-1
SVGTGGPYEQY
>TRBJ2-7|TRBV25-1
ASSVTGSYEQY
>TRBJ2-6|TRBV6-6
ASSYLPGAGANVLT
>TRBJ2-7|TRBV11-2
ASSPKGGPGDEQY
>TRBJ2-7|TRBV11-2
ASSFSSGSYEQY
>TRBJ2-7|TRBV4-1
ASSQTPPGQDLSYEQY
>TRBJ2-7|TRBV29-1
SVPGQGVHEQY
>TRBJ1-1|TRBV19
ASSIGGGEAF
>TRBJ2-6|TRBV4-3
ASSQSASGANVLT
>TRBJ2-7|TRBV7-2
ASRGAWDAYEQY
>TRBJ1-1|TRBV27
ASSLETGTMNTEAF
>TRBJ2-2|TRBV5-4
AGNTGGKGGELF
>TRBJ2-2|TRBV7-9
ASRSYTGELF
>TRBJ2-1|TRBV6-6
ASSNEAGSWHEQF
>TRBJ1-1|TRBV5-1
ASSSGQGPEAF
>TRBJ2-5|TRBV7-6
ASSRTSGSRKTQY
>TRBJ2-1|TRBV7-8
ASSNRGPSSYNEQF
>TRBJ2-7|TRBV5-1
ASSLYGGSNYEQY
>TRBJ2-7|TRBV5-6
ASSLVAGGEQY
>TRBJ2-1|TRBV5-5
ASSSRLAGGRGEQF
>TRBJ2-2|TRBV19
ASRSTGELF
>TRBJ2-1|TRBV29-1
SDGEGSLLYNEQF
>TRBJ1-5|TRBV27
ASSPRGNQPQH
>TRBJ2-1|TRBV11-2
ASSSYIGTAYNEQF
>TRBJ1-1|TRBV11-2
ASTDTGLLSAF
>TRBJ2-7|TRBV2
ASLPGAGGPHEQY
>TRBJ1-1|TRBV4-3
ASSQDRLGAGGTEAF
>TRBJ2-7|TRBV7-9
ASSLIPDSGSYEQY
>TRBJ2-2|TRBV7-9
ASSATPGEFDTGELF
>TRBJ2-7|TRBV11-2
ASSLDPGLGYHEQY
>TRBJ2-7|TRBV5-4
ASSLGMQGANYEQY
>TRBJ1-5|TRBV28
ASSAIPTGRQPQH
>TRBJ2-1|TRBV13
ASSFFRVLYNEQF
>TRBJ2-2|TRBV11-3
ASSPGGTGTGELF
>TRBJ2-7|TRBV4-3
ASSQAFGGSVEQY